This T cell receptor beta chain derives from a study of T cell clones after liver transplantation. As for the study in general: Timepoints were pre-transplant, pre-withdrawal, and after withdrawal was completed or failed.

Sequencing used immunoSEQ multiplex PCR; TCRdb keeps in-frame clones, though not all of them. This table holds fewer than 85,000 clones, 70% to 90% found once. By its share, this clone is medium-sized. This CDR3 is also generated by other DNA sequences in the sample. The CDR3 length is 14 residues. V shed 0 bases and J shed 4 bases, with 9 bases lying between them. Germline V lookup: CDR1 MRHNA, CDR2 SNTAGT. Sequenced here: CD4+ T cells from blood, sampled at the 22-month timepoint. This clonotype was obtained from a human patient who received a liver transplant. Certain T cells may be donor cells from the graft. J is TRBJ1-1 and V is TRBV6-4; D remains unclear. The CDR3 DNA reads TGTGCCAGCAGTGACTCGTCCCGGGGCACTGAAGCTTTCTTT. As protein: CASSDSSRGTEAFF.